This T cell receptor beta chain was retrieved from a study of T cells in Graves' hyperthyroidism and ophthalmopathy. Study conclusions and caveats: Before onset, ophthalmopathy was predicted by the model a median around 6.5 months earlier.

Clinical symptoms, serum thyroxine and TRAb, thyroid ultrasound and orbital computed tomography were used for the diagnoses. This clonotype occurred a few times. Its antigen is not identified. The investigators amplified TCR beta CDR3 regions from RNA transcripts. HTBI primers were employed in a first-round RT-PCR of the TCR CDR3. TCRdb analysed the multiplex PCR reads with MiXCR anew, one entry per CDR3 protein. The sample lists hundreds of thousands of distinct CDR3 sequences, roughly 14% seen once, with more than 4.5% in the top ten. V lost 4 bases to trimming and J lost 2 bases; unmatched junction nucleotides: 19. The CDR3 extends over 19 amino acids. Germline V lookup: CDR1 PRHDT, CDR2 FYEKMQ (reference sequence).

The receptor comes from a woman in her twenties or thirties with Graves' hyperthyroidism that later progressed to Graves' ophthalmopathy. V gene TRBV13 combines with J gene TRBJ2-5, with 7 nucleotides matching TRBD1. The sample consisted of blood. The DNA for the CDR3 is TGTGCCAGCAGCTCCTACCCACTTTACACGCAGGACAGGCAAGAGACCCAGTACTTC. Its protein is CASSSYPLYTQDRQETQYF.